The clone carrying this TCR beta chain was seen at least ten times. Each CDR3 protein is one row after TCRdb ran MiXCR on the RT-PCR reads. The sample has some 230,000 distinct CDR3 sequences, 13% to 15% seen once. This record belongs to a study of patients and donors after allogeneic stem cell transplantation. Trimming shortened V by 4 bases and J by 4 bases, and 15 bases separated the two germline ends. The V gene's germline CDR1 is SGHTS and CDR2 YDEGEE. CDR3 size: 15 residues. The chain recombines TRBV5-8 with TRBJ2-1; D ambiguous. The clonotype was recovered from a human donor who was either an allogeneic HSCT recipient or a stem cell or donor lymphocyte infusion donor (not recorded which). It is not recorded whose cells these are; they may come from a transplant donor. The sequencing sample was made of blood, either unsorted or a sorted T cell fraction (not recorded which). The CDR3 sequence: CASSNGRAKYNEQFF. The CDR3 DNA reads TGTGCCAGCAGCAATGGACGGGCAAAATACAATGAGCAGTTCTTC. The full variable domain, with the rest looked up from reference TRBV5-8 and TRBJ2-1, is EAGVTQSPTHLIKTRGQQATLRCSPISGHTSVYWYQQALGLGLQFLLWYDEGEERNRGNFPPRFSGRQFPNYSSELNVNALELEDSALYLCASSNGRAKYNEQFFGPGTRLTVL.